Each of the 14 T cell receptor beta chains below was sequenced from the same sample in a study of blood T cells in healthy people across ages. Through a sample-barcoded 5' primer and a J-beta primer mix, a second PCR was run for roughly 6 to 12 cycles. From the 5' RACE reads, TCRdb called clonotypes with MiXCR, one entry per CDR3 protein. The sample lists around 1.5 million distinct CDR3 sequences, approximately 59% seen once, with more than 6% in the top ten. What was sequenced was blood. Receptors originate from a man younger than 35 in good health.

This clonotype came up once. This chain connects TRBV6-1 to TRBJ2-7, with TRBD2 matching 8 bases. Germline CDR1 MNHNS, CDR2 SASEGT. The CDR3 loop spans 17 amino acids. Germline trimming cut 4 bases from V and 0 bases from J; bases unmatched to any gene: 11. The CDR3 sequence is CASSGTTSGSHSYEQYF. Here the CDR3 DNA reads TGTGCCAGCAGTGGGACCACCAGCGGGAGTCACTCCTACGAGCAGTACTTC.

This clonotype was observed a single time. The V and J genes are TRBV4-1 and TRBJ2-7; D might be TRBD1 (6 bases). This CDR3 contains 15 residues. The germline V gene has CDR1 MGHRA and CDR2 YSYEKL. Trimming removed 1 base at V and 4 bases at J, with 14 bases between. The CDR3 coding sequence is TGCGCCAGCAGCCAAGCTAGGGGGATCAGGTACGAGCAGTACTTC. Protein sequence: CASSQARGIRYEQYF.

This chain connects TRBV3-1 to TRBJ1-4; no firm D call. V was pared by 1 base and J by 7 bases, with 10 bases between. The V gene's germline CDR1 is LGHDT and CDR2 YNNKEL (reference sequence). This CDR3 is 14 amino acids long. The CDR3 region has the DNA TGTGCCAGCAGCCAAGGCCCAACGGCTGAAAAACTGTTTTTT. It specifies CASSQGPTAEKLFF. Full variable domain (outside the CDR3, taken from reference TRBV3-1 and TRBJ1-4): DTAVSQTPKYLVTQMGNDKSIKCEQNLGHDTMYWYKQDSKKFLKIMFSYNNKELIINETVPNRFSPKSPDKAHLNLHINSLELGDSAVYFCASSQGPTAEKLFFGSGTQLSVL.

The rearrangement links TRBV9 to TRBJ2-5; 7 bases map to TRBD1. The V and J ends lost 4 bases and 4 bases, in that order; junction bases with no gene match: 7. CDR3 length: 14 amino acids. Germline V gives CDR1 SGDLS, CDR2 YYNGEE. CDR3 bases: TGTGCCAGCAGCCTAGCCGGGACAGTAGAGACCCAGTACTTC. This sequence encodes CASSLAGTVETQYF.

This clonotype was counted only a few times. This rearrangement joins TRBV6-2 or TRBV6-3 to TRBJ1-6; D possibly corresponds to TRBD1 (5 bases). The CDR3 totals 13 residues. The germline CDR1 and CDR2 sequences are MNHEY and SVGEGT. The V and J ends lost 6 bases and 7 bases respectively, with 10 bases between them. Here the CDR3 DNA reads TGTGCCAGCAGCCCGGGGCTCAATTCACCCCTCCACTTT. This translates into CASSPGLNSPLHF.

Concerning this clonotype: The junction departs from the called germline gene at one end, perhaps through a read error. This chain connects TRBV24-1 to TRBJ2-1; D is ambiguous. The CDR3 length is 13 residues. In germline, CDR1 is KGHDR, CDR2 SFDVKD. CDR3 protein: CATSGIIDNEQFF. Here the CDR3 DNA reads TGCGCCACCAGTGGAATCATTGACAATGAGCAGTTCTTC.

The chain links TRBV4-1 to TRBJ1-5, with D hard to call. This CDR3 is built from 16 residues. V lost 4 bases and J 7 bases, leaving 20 bases between the germline ends. Germline V gene lookup returns CDR1 MGHRA and CDR2 YSYEKL. The CDR3 DNA is TGCGCCAGCAGCCCTATAAGGACGGACGGGGTGCAGCCCCAGCATTTT. Encoded protein: CASSPIRTDGVQPQHF.

This chain connects TRBV29-1 to TRBJ2-4, with 7 bases aligning to TRBD2. Germline V gives CDR1 SQVTM, CDR2 ANQGSEA. CDR3 length equals 15 residues. The J segment lost 0 bases and the V segment lost 5 bases, leaving 7 bases of the junction unmatched. The CDR3 DNA follows: TGCAGCGTTTGGGGGGGTACCCTAGCCAAAAACATTCAGTACTTC. Its protein is CSVWGGTLAKNIQYF.

This chain uses TRBV10-3 with TRBJ2-1, with 12 bases aligning to TRBD2. Germline-derived CDR1 and CDR2 are ENHRY and SYGVKD. The CDR3 has 13 amino acids. The ends lost 10 bases at V and 13 bases at J; junction bases unmatched: 11. The CDR3 sequence: CATSSGGEETQFF. CDR3 in DNA: TGTGCCACCTCTAGCGGGGGGGAAGAGACCCAGTTCTTC.

The chain combines TRBV12-3 or TRBV12-4 with TRBJ2-5; TRBD1 might be the D (6 bases). The CDR3 totals 17 residues. The V and J ends lost 7 bases and 0 bases respectively, with 21 bases between them. The CDR3 sequence is CASMWGQGALYQETQYF. CDR3 nucleotide sequence: TGTGCCAGCATGTGGGGGCAGGGCGCTTTGTACCAAGAGACCCAGTACTTC.

The chain uses TRBV20-1 and TRBJ2-7; D perhaps matches TRBD2 (5 bases). Germline V CDR1 and CDR2: DFQATT, SNEGSKA (reference sequence). This CDR3 has 11 residues. The V end was cut by 4 bases, the J end by 4 bases, with 8 bases between. CDR3 sequence reads: CSATQRYEQYF. The CDR3 region has the DNA TGCAGTGCTACTCAGCGGTACGAGCAGTACTTC.

The chain links TRBV20-1 to TRBJ1-1, with D possibly matching TRBD1 (5 bases). V was clipped by 1 base and J by 3 bases, with 12 bases between them. From germline, CDR1 is DFQATT and CDR2 SNEGSKA (reference sequence). The CDR3 spans 14 residues. In DNA form, the CDR3 reads TGCAGTGCTAGAGGTGTAAGGGGTCACACTGAAGCTTTCTTT. Its protein product is CSARGVRGHTEAFF.

The chain's CDR3 is CASRDREGQPQHF. In DNA form, the CDR3 reads TGTGCCAGTCGGGACAGGGAGGGTCAGCCCCAGCATTTT. The chain uses TRBV28 and TRBJ1-5; TRBD1 matches at 9 bases. Germline trimming cut 9 bases from V and 6 bases from J; bases unmatched to any gene: 6. This CDR3 contains 13 residues. CDR1 MDHEN and CDR2 SYDVKM come from the germline V gene. The full variable domain, in which reference TRBV28 and TRBJ1-5 provide the parts outside the CDR3, is DVKVTQSSRYLVKRTGEKVFLECVQDMDHENMFWYRQDPGLGLRLIYFSYDVKMKEKGDIPEGYSVSREKKERFSLILESASTNQTSMYLCASRDREGQPQHFGDGTRLSIL.

This clonotype came up a few times. J is TRBJ2-7 and V is TRBV20-1; D possibly corresponds to TRBD1 (6 bases). Germline CDR1 is DFQATT and CDR2 is SNEGSKA (reference sequence). V was pared by 2 bases and J by 7 bases, with 15 bases between. The CDR3 has 13 residues. In DNA form, the CDR3 reads TGCAGTGCTAGAAGGACAGACGAGAGGGAGCAGTACTTC. Translating it yields CSARRTDEREQYF.